A selection of T cell receptor beta chains follows, all from one sample in a study of cytomegalovirus exposure and HLA in healthy donors. The method was immunoSEQ multiplex PCR; TCRdb's version includes in-frame clones alone and lacks a portion of them. The data contain about 140,000 clones, approximately 84% of them singletons. Input material: PBMCs. These receptors were collected from a woman between 40 and 50 years old in good health and CMV-seronegative. Each CDR3 is given without its conserved first and last residue.

v_gene	j_gene	CDR3aa
TRBV14	TRBJ1-1	ASSQSTEAF
TRBV4-2	TRBJ1-2	ASSQPPVGKGLVYGYT
TRBV28	TRBJ1-5	ASSFPGQGLFSNQPQH
TRBV5-4	TRBJ2-5	ASSFLGQRKETQY
TRBV15	TRBJ2-3	ATSRGGTADTQY
TRBV29-1	TRBJ2-7	SVTAGYEQY
TRBV18	TRBJ2-7	ASSPPGQGTYEQY
TRBV5-1	TRBJ2-1	ASSWWESSYNEQF
TRBV5-6	TRBJ2-1	ASSGEDRSFNEQF
TRBV7-9	TRBJ2-7	ASSLGVEGYEQY
TRBV11-1	TRBJ2-3	ASSETSGYTDTQY
TRBV27	TRBJ1-1	ASSLGGAGYFSEAF
TRBV29-1	TRBJ2-3	SVEYLELAQY
TRBV15	TRBJ2-2	ATSVSGRDTGELF
TRBV28	TRBJ1-2	ASSPGGTLNYGYT
TRBV5-6	TRBJ2-3	ASSLVPREGTDTQY
TRBV7-2	TRBJ1-5	ASSLALTGQTQH
TRBV7-2	TRBJ2-2	ASSPYTGELF
TRBV7-9	TRBJ1-1	ASSLPQTGPWNTEAF
TRBV6-5	TRBJ2-1	ASRVRTSGSYEQF
TRBV10-3	TRBJ2-1	AITAGGNEQF
TRBV9	TRBJ1-1	ASSLRTGRADTEAF